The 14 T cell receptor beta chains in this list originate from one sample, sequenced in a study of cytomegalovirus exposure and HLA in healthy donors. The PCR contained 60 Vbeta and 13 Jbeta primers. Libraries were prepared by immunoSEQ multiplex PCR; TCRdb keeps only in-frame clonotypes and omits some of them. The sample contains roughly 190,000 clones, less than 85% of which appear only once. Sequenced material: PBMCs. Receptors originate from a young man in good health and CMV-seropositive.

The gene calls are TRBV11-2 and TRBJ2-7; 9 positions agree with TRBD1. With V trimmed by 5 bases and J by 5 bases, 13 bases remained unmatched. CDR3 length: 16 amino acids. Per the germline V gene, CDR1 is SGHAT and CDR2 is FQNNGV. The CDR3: CASSPRGTGLVDEQYF. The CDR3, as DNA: TGTGCCAGCAGCCCCCGTGGGACAGGGCTTGTCGACGAGCAGTACTTC.

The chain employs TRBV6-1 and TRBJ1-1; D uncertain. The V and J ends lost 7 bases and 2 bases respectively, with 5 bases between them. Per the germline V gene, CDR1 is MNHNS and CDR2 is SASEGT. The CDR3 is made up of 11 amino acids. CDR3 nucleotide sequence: TGTGCCAGCATCCTAAACACTGAAGCTTTCTTT. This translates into CASILNTEAFF.

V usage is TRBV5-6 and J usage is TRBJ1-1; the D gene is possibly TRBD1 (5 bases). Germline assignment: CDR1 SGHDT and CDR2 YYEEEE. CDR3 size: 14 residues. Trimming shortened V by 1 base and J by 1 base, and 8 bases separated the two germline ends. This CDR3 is CASSLSDRNTEAFF. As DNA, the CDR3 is TGTGCCAGCAGCTTGAGTGACAGGAACACTGAAGCTTTCTTT.

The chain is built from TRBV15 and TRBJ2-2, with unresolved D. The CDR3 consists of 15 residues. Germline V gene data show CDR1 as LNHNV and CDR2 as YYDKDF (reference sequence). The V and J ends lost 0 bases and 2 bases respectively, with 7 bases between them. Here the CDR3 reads CATSRETENTGELFF. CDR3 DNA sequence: TGTGCCACCAGCAGAGAGACTGAAAACACCGGGGAGCTGTTTTTT.

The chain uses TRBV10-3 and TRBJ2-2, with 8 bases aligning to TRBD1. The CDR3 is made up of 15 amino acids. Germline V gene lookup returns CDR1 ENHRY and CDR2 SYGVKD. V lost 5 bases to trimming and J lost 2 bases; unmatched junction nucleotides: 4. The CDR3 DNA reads TGTGCCATCAGTCTCGGACAGGGTAACACCGGGGAGCTGTTTTTT. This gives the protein CAISLGQGNTGELFF.

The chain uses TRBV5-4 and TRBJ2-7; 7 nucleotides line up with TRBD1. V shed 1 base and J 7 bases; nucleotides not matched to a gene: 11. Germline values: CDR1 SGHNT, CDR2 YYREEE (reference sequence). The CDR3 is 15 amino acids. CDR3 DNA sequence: TGTGCCAGCAGCTTGAAGGGGACAGACGGGCGGGAGCAGTACTTC. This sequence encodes CASSLKGTDGREQYF.

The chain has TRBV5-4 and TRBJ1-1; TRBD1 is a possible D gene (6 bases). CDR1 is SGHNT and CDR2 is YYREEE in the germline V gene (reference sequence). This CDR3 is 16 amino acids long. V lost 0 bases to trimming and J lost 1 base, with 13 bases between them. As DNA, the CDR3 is TGTGCCAGCAGCTTGGAGGGGGGGGGCCGGAACACTGAAGCTTTCTTT. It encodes CASSLEGGGRNTEAFF.

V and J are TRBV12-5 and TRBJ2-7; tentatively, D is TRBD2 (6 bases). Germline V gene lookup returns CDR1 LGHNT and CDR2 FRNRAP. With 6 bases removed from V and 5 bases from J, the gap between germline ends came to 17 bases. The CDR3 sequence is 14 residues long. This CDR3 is CASGIGRGSHEQYF. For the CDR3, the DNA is TGTGCTAGTGGAATCGGACGGGGGAGCCACGAGCAGTACTTC.

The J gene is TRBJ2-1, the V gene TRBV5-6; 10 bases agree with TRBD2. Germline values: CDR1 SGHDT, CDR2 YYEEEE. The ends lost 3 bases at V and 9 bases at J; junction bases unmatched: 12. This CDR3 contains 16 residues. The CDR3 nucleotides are TGTGCCAGCAGCTCCCCGGGACTAGCGAGGTTGTTTGAGCAGTTCTTC. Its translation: CASSSPGLARLFEQFF.

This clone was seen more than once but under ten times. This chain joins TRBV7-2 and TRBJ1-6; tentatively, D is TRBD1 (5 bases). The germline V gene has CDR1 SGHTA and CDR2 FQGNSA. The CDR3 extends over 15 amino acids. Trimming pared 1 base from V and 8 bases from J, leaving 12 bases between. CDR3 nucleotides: TGTGCCAGCAGCTTAGGGGGCAGGAGGGATTCACCCCTCCACTTT. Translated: CASSLGGRRDSPLHF.

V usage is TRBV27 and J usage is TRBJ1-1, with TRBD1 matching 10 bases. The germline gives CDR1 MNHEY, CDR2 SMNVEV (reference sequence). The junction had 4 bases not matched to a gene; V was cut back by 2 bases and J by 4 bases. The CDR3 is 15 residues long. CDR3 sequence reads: CASSLVGTGVTEAFF. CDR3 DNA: TGTGCCAGCAGTTTAGTCGGGACAGGGGTCACTGAAGCTTTCTTT.

The CDR3 reads CASSPDRVANEQFF. The CDR3 DNA follows: TGTGCCAGTTCGCCCGACAGGGTAGCCAATGAGCAGTTCTTC. This chain uses TRBV19 with TRBJ2-1; 7 positions match TRBD1. The V gene end was trimmed by 8 bases and the J gene end by 6 bases; junction bases not matched to a gene: 10. This CDR3 spans 14 amino acids. Germline values: CDR1 LNHDA, CDR2 SQIVND (reference sequence).

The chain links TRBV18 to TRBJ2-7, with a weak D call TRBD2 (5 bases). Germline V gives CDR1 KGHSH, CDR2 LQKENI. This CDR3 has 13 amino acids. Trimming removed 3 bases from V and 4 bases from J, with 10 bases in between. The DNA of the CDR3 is TGTGCCAGCTCACCCCCCGGGGTTTACGAGCAGTACTTC. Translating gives CASSPPGVYEQYF.

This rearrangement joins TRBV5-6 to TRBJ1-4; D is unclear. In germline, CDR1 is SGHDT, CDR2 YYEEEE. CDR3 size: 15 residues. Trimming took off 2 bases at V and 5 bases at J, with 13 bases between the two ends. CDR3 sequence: CASSFPGRLNEKLFF. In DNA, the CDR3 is TGTGCCAGCAGCTTTCCGGGAAGGTTGAATGAAAAACTGTTTTTT.